These T cell receptor beta chains were read from a single sample in a study of blood T cell repertoires in COVID-19. Clones were read by immunoSEQ multiplex PCR, and TCRdb kept only the in-frame ones, dropping some. The table shows over 300,000 clones, with roughly 82% occurring only once. The sample comprised peripheral blood. Every receptor here comes from a woman between 45 and 60 years old with acute or convalescent COVID-19. CDR3s include the opening cysteine and the closing phenylalanine or tryptophan. Each record gives: D gene, J gene, clone size, V gene, CDR3 DNA, CDR3 protein. D genes are given only for firm matches. Only part of the rows carry a size: once, few, many, or a class if the clone is expanded.

>TRBD2|TRBJ2-2|NA|TRBV7-3
TGTGCCAGCAGCGCCCCGGGACTAGAGACCGGGGAGCTGTTTTTT
CASSAPGLETGELFF
>NA|TRBJ2-6|NA|TRBV5-1
TGCGCCAGCAGCTCCTATTTCTCTGGGGCCAACGTCCTGACTTTC
CASSSYFSGANVLTF
>TRBD2|TRBJ2-3|NA|TRBV6-5
TGTGCCAGCAGTTACGGGACGGGGGGGAGCACAGATACGCAGTATTTT
CASSYGTGGSTDTQYF
>NA|TRBJ2-2|NA|TRBV4-2
TGTGCCAGCAGCCAAGAGTCAGGGAAAGGCGGGGAGCTGTTTTTT
CASSQESGKGGELFF
>NA|TRBJ1-5|once|TRBV7-3
TGTGCCAGCAGCTTAGGGCAGGGTCAGCCCCAGCATTTT
CASSLGQGQPQHF
>NA|TRBJ2-1|once|TRBV28
TGTGCCAGCTCGTCGCGGCGGGGAAATGAGCAGTTCTTC
CASSSRRGNEQFF
>TRBD1|TRBJ2-7|NA|TRBV7-6
TGTGCCAGCAGCTTGGAGACAGGGGGTGGCGAGCAGTACTTC
CASSLETGGGEQYF
>NA|TRBJ2-1|NA|TRBV28
TGTGCCAGCAGTTTACTAGCCTACAATGAGCAGTTCTTC
CASSLLAYNEQFF
>TRBD2|TRBJ2-5|NA|TRBV27
TGTGCCAGCAGTTTATCGATAGCGGGGTGGACTAGCGGGAAAGAGACCCAGTACTTC
CASSLSIAGWTSGKETQYF
>TRBD2|TRBJ2-3|few|TRBV27
TGTGCCAGCAGTTTACTAGCGGGAGGGCCAACGACAGATACGCAGTATTTT
CASSLLAGGPTTDTQYF
>NA|TRBJ1-2|NA|TRBV2
TGTGCCAGCGCCAGGGTATTTTCTAACTATGGCTACACCTTC
CASARVFSNYGYTF
>NA|TRBJ1-2|NA|TRBV28
TGTGCCAGCAGTTTAAACCCAGGCGCCTATGGCTACACCTTC
CASSLNPGAYGYTF
>NA|TRBJ1-2|NA|TRBV5-8
TGTGCCAGCAGCCTTACCAGGGGAACGGGCGGCTACACCTTC
CASSLTRGTGGYTF
>NA|TRBJ1-2|NA|TRBV6-4
TGTGCCAGCAGTGACTGGAACAGGAAAGTTCACTATGGCTACACCTTC
CASSDWNRKVHYGYTF
>TRBD1|TRBJ2-5|NA|TRBV12-5
TGTGCTAGTGGTTTGGTACTAGGACAGGGGCTGGAGACCCAGTACTTC
CASGLVLGQGLETQYF
>NA|TRBJ2-2|NA|TRBV24-1
TGTGCCACCAGTGGAGGGCAGGCACTTAACACCGGGGAGCTGTTTTTT
CATSGGQALNTGELFF
>TRBD2|TRBJ2-7|NA|TRBV5-1
TGCGCCAGCAGCCCGCGGCTTCTAGCGGGAGGAGGCGAGCAGTACTTC
CASSPRLLAGGGEQYF
>TRBD1|TRBJ1-5|NA|TRBV28
TGTGCCAGCAGTTACCCGGGACAGGGAGCCCAGCCCCAGCATTTT
CASSYPGQGAQPQHF
>NA|TRBJ2-2|NA|TRBV23-1
TGCGCCAGAACCCCTGACACCAACACCGGGGAGCTGTTTTTT
CARTPDTNTGELFF
>NA|TRBJ1-5|NA|TRBV6-5
TGTGCCAGCACCCTTCGCGGAACTAGCAATCAGCCCCAGCATTTT
CASTLRGTSNQPQHF
>NA|TRBJ1-1|NA|TRBV10-3
TGTGCCATCAGTGTGCAGGGAAACACTGAAGCTTTCTTT
CAISVQGNTEAFF
>TRBD2|TRBJ2-2|NA|TRBV5-1
TGCGCCAGCAGCTTGAGCGGGAGAGTAGTCACCGGGGAGCTGTTTTTT
CASSLSGRVVTGELFF
>NA|TRBJ2-7|NA|TRBV24-1
TGTGCCACCAGTGATTCAGGGACTTTATCCTACGAGCAGTACTTC
CATSDSGTLSYEQYF
>NA|TRBJ1-2|NA|TRBV28
TGTGCCAGCAGTTTTGCCCTCCGCTTGAGGGGCTACACCTTC
CASSFALRLRGYTF
>NA|TRBJ1-1|NA|TRBV28
TGTGCCAGCAGTTCGCCGGGGACAACAAACACTGAAGCTTTCTTT
CASSSPGTTNTEAFF
>TRBD2|TRBJ2-3|NA|TRBV5-1
TGCGCCAGCAGCTTGGTTAGCGGGAGTGCAGATACGCAGTATTTT
CASSLVSGSADTQYF
>TRBD2|TRBJ2-7|once|TRBV9
TGTGCCAGCAGCCCAGGTAGTCTAGCGGGAGTCTACGAGCAGTACTTC
CASSPGSLAGVYEQYF
>NA|TRBJ2-7|NA|TRBV6-1
TGTGCCAGCAGTGAGGACAGTTTCTCCTACGAGCAGTACTTC
CASSEDSFSYEQYF
>NA|TRBJ2-1|NA|TRBV4-1
TGCGCCAGCAGCCACCTCTACAATGAGCAGTTCTTC
CASSHLYNEQFF
>NA|TRBJ1-4|NA|TRBV7-8
TGTGCCAGCAGCCCAGGGGCCCTCAATGAAAAACTGTTTTTT
CASSPGALNEKLFF
>NA|TRBJ2-7|NA|TRBV7-8
TGTGCCAGCAGCTTACGGAGGGAGATCTACGAGCAGTACTTC
CASSLRREIYEQYF
>TRBD1|TRBJ1-2|NA|TRBV5-1
TGCGCCAGCAGCTTCCAGAGTTCCTTAACAGGGGGCGCGGTTGGCTACACCTTC
CASSFQSSLTGGAVGYTF
>TRBD1|TRBJ1-5|NA|TRBV20-1
TGCAGTGCTAGTCAACCGGGACAGGGCTTCTATAGCAATCAGCCCCAGCATTTT
CSASQPGQGFYSNQPQHF
>TRBD2|TRBJ2-7|NA|TRBV30
TGTGCCTGGAGTATCTCAGATATAGCGGGAGTCGACGAGCAGTACTTC
CAWSISDIAGVDEQYF
>NA|TRBJ2-5|NA|TRBV27
TGTGCCAGCAGTCCGAGGAGACTAGTTGAGACCCAGTACTTC
CASSPRRLVETQYF